The 21 T cell receptor beta chains in this list originate from one sample, sequenced in a study of T cell responses to AZD1222 COVID-19 vaccine. Only in-frame clones appear in the TCRdb table, and some are missing; sequencing was by immunoSEQ multiplex PCR. The sample includes around 78,000 clones, 90% of them seen just once. This sample comprised peripheral blood, obtained 28 days after the second AZD1222 dose. The receptor source for this set is an adult who received the AZD1222 COVID-19 vaccine.

The rearrangement links TRBV5-1 to TRBJ2-5, with D hard to call. CDR1 and CDR2 from the germline V gene are SGHRS and YFSETQ. V was cut by 4 bases and J by 5 bases, with 9 bases left in between. CDR3 size: 12 residues. CDR3: CASSPQEETQYF. CDR3 bases: TGCGCCAGCAGCCCCCAGGAGGAGACCCAGTACTTC.

V is TRBV21-1 and J is TRBJ1-5. TRBV21-1 is termed a pseudogene. This CDR3 has 21 residues. This chain's CDR3 is CASSKRSQRPPHSLSNQPQHF. CDR3 in DNA: TGTGCCAGCAGCAAAAGGTCCCAGCGTCCCCCTCATTCCTTGAGCAATCAGCCCCAGCATTTT.

The rearrangement joins TRBV28 to TRBJ1-5, with a weak D call TRBD1 (6 bases). Per the germline V gene, CDR1 is MDHEN and CDR2 is SYDVKM. Trimming removed 6 bases at V and 9 bases at J, with 15 bases between. This CDR3 spans 13 amino acids. The CDR3 nucleotides are TGTGCCAGCAGGGCAGGGGTCCAGGGGCCCCAGCATTTT. As protein: CASRAGVQGPQHF.

CDR3 DNA: TGTGCCAGTTCCCCGGGGGAGGACAGGGGCATGAATGGCTACACCTTC. Translated, it gives CASSPGEDRGMNGYTF. V is TRBV5-4 and J is TRBJ1-2, with 9 nucleotides matching TRBD1. The CDR3 sequence is 16 residues long. Germline lookup yields CDR1 SGHNT and CDR2 YYREEE (reference sequence). J gave up 6 bases and V 8 bases, and 17 bases lay outside the gene matches.

The V call is TRBV9, the J call TRBJ1-3; no firm D call. V was shortened by 3 bases and J by 3 bases, with 7 bases between the two germline ends. Looked up from germline, CDR1 is SGDLS and CDR2 is YYNGEE. The CDR3 totals 13 residues. The CDR3 spells CASSDGGGNTIYF. CDR3 DNA: TGTGCCAGCAGCGACGGTGGTGGAAACACCATATATTTT.

The rearrangement joins TRBV7-6 to TRBJ2-7; 7 bases align to TRBD1. The germline V gene has CDR1 SGHVS and CDR2 FNYEAQ. With 0 bases clipped from V and 0 bases from J, the junction kept 8 bases outside the gene matches. The CDR3 is made up of 17 amino acids. The chain's CDR3 is CASSLASRDSDSYEQYF. DNA of the CDR3: TGTGCCAGCAGCTTAGCAAGTCGGGACAGTGACTCCTACGAGCAGTACTTC.

The sample holds one count of this clone. This sequence joins TRBV21-1 and TRBJ1-1; the D call of TRBD1 is as the table states it, not checked on the DNA. TRBV21-1 is given as a pseudogene. The CDR3 loop spans 16 amino acids. This CDR3 reads CASSPPLGQGYTEAFF. The CDR3 DNA reads as TGTGCCAGCAGCCCCCCGCTAGGACAGGGATACACTGAAGCTTTCTTT.

In its sample, this clone was seen a few times. The chain recombines TRBV12-5 with TRBJ2-7; D might be TRBD1 (6 bases). CDR3 length equals 16 residues. V lost 0 bases and J lost 3, with 15 bases in between. Germline CDR1 is LGHNT and CDR2 is FRNRAP. The CDR3, as DNA: TGTGCTAGTGGTTTGGTAAAATGGCAGGGGATCTACGAGCAGTACTTC. Translation: CASGLVKWQGIYEQYF.

This chain links TRBV9 with TRBJ2-3, with D uncertain. V lost 0 bases to trimming and J lost 2 bases, with 16 bases between them. Germline V gene data show CDR1 as SGDLS and CDR2 as YYNGEE. The CDR3 is 17 amino acids. The CDR3 here is CASSVAVGTYTTDTQYF. For the CDR3, the DNA is TGTGCCAGCAGCGTAGCTGTCGGAACTTACACCACAGATACGCAGTATTTT.

This clone was observed a single time. The chain has TRBV11-2 and TRBJ2-6; D gene unclear. This CDR3 spans 17 amino acids. V was shortened by 0 bases and J by 0 bases, with 9 bases between the two germline ends. CDR1 is SGHAT, CDR2 FQNNGV, per germline. CDR3 DNA sequence: TGTGCCAGCAGCTTAGATCTGGAGAACTCTGGGGCCAACGTCCTGACTTTC. Its translation is CASSLDLENSGANVLTF.

This clone has a single count. The chain employs TRBV5-1 and TRBJ2-7, with D perhaps given as TRBD1 or TRBD2 (6 bases each). Germline V CDR1 and CDR2: SGHRS, YFSETQ. V shed 3 bases and J shed 0 bases, with 16 bases lying between them. CDR3 length equals 16 residues. CDR3 nucleotides: TGCGCCAGCAGCTCAGGGACGCCGGGGGCCTCCTACGAGCAGTACTTC. Translation: CASSSGTPGASYEQYF.

Of note for this clone: The limits of the CDR3 on the DNA are not certain, so only TCRdb's listed CDR3 is given. V gene TRBV30 combines with J gene TRBJ2-7; the tabulated D call, TRBD1, remains unverified against the DNA. The CDR3 extends over 13 residues, inclusive of both ends. Germline V gene sequence: CDR1 GTSNPN, CDR2 SVGIG (reference sequence). CDR3 region: CAWSVGGGTGFTF.

Regarding this clone: The junction shows a germline mismatch at one end, possibly a read error. The chain joins TRBV5-4 to TRBJ1-1, with unresolved D. In germline, CDR1 is SGHNT, CDR2 YYREEE (reference sequence). CDR3 size: 16 residues. CDR3 region: CASSSLQKTMNSEAFF. In DNA form, the CDR3 reads TGTGCCAGCAGCTCCTTACAGAAAACCATGAACTCTGAAGCTTTCTTT.

Worth noting for this clone: This sample includes further DNA sequences coding for the same CDR3. The CDR3 DNA follows: TGTGCCAGCAGCCGGGCCTACGAGCAGTACTTC. Translation gives CASSRAYEQYF. The chain has TRBV7-8 and TRBJ2-7, with D uncertain. V lost 5 bases to trimming and J lost 2 bases, with 4 bases between them. This CDR3 comprises 11 residues. Germline V gene lookup returns CDR1 SGHVS and CDR2 FQNEAQ.

This clone was detected a few times. V is TRBV30 and J is TRBJ2-1; a weak D match, TRBD2 (6 bases). CDR1 and CDR2 (germline): GTSNPN, SVGIG (reference sequence). The CDR3 has 16 residues. The V gene lost 3 bases and the J gene lost 2 bases, with 17 bases spanning the gap. The CDR3 sequence is CAWRAAGTGAYNEQFF. In DNA form, the CDR3 reads TGTGCCTGGAGGGCAGCCGGGACGGGAGCCTACAATGAGCAGTTCTTC.

The chain carries TRBV2 and TRBJ1-1; 7 bases agree with TRBD1. The V gene's germline CDR1 is SNHLY and CDR2 FYNNEI. J gave up 10 bases and V 6 bases, and 11 bases lay outside the gene matches. The CDR3 spans 13 residues. CDR3 protein: CASRPRRDSPAFF. Here the CDR3 DNA reads TGTGCCAGCAGGCCAAGGAGGGACAGCCCAGCTTTCTTT.

The rearrangement links TRBV18 to TRBJ1-4; the D gene is possibly TRBD1 (6 bases). Deletions cut 0 bases from V and 3 bases from J, with 8 bases between. Germline-derived CDR1 and CDR2 are KGHSH and LQKENI. The CDR3 totals 15 residues. Here the CDR3 reads CASSPPQGSNEKLFF. CDR3 DNA sequence: TGTGCCAGCTCACCACCGCAGGGGTCTAATGAAAAACTGTTTTTT.

This clone was seen a single time. The rearrangement uses TRBV18 and TRBJ2-5; D ambiguous. The CDR3 length is 13 residues. V was shortened by 3 bases and J by 1 base, with 6 bases between the two germline ends. Germline V gene lookup returns CDR1 KGHSH and CDR2 LQKENI. CDR3: CASSPAAQETQYF. The CDR3 region has the DNA TGTGCCAGCTCACCCGCTGCCCAAGAGACCCAGTACTTC. Variable domain in full (rest from reference TRBV18 and TRBJ2-5): NAGVMQNPRHLVRRRGQEARLRCSPMKGHSHVYWYRQLPEEGLKFMVYLQKENIIDESGMPKERFSAEFPKEGPSILRIQQVVRGDSAAYFCASSPAAQETQYFGPGTRLLVL.

This sequence joins TRBV29-1 and TRBJ1-2, with TRBD1 as a possible D gene (6 bases). The CDR3 extends over 14 amino acids. Trimming pared 4 bases from V and 4 bases from J, leaving 16 bases between. CDR1 is SQVTM and CDR2 is ANQGSEA in the germline V gene. The CDR3 spells CSVVPGAGSYGYTF. CDR3 in DNA: TGCAGCGTTGTCCCAGGGGCCGGGAGCTATGGCTACACCTTC. The full variable domain, rest sourced from reference TRBV29-1 and TRBJ1-2, is SAVISQKPSRDICQRGTSLTIQCQVDSQVTMMFWYRQQPGQSLTLIATANQGSEATYESGFVIDKFPISRPNLTFSTLTVSNMSPEDSSIYLCSVVPGAGSYGYTFGSGTRLTVV.

The V and J genes are TRBV13 and TRBJ1-2; TRBD1 might be the D (6 bases). Germline-derived CDR1 and CDR2 are PRHDT and FYEKMQ (reference sequence). Trimming left V 6 bases short and J 8 bases short, with 16 bases between. This CDR3 region has 13 residues. CDR3 sequence reads: CASREQGFQGYTF. The CDR3 DNA sequence: TGTGCCAGCAGGGAACAGGGATTTCAAGGCTACACCTTC. Together with reference TRBV13 and TRBJ1-2, the CDR3 gives the full variable domain: AAGVIQSPRHLIKEKRETATLKCYPIPRHDTVYWYQQGPGQDPQFLISFYEKMQSDKGSIPDRFSAQQFSDYHSELNMSSLELGDSALYFCASREQGFQGYTFGSGTRLTVV.

The chain uses TRBV19 and TRBJ2-1; 12 bases align to TRBD1. This CDR3 contains 16 residues. Trimming cost V 5 bases and J 4 bases; bases outside gene matches: 6. CDR1 LNHDA and CDR2 SQIVND come from the germline V gene (reference sequence). CDR3 DNA: TGTGCCAGTAGTCCCGGGACAGGGGGCCCTTACAATGAGCAGTTCTTC. Translating it yields CASSPGTGGPYNEQFF.